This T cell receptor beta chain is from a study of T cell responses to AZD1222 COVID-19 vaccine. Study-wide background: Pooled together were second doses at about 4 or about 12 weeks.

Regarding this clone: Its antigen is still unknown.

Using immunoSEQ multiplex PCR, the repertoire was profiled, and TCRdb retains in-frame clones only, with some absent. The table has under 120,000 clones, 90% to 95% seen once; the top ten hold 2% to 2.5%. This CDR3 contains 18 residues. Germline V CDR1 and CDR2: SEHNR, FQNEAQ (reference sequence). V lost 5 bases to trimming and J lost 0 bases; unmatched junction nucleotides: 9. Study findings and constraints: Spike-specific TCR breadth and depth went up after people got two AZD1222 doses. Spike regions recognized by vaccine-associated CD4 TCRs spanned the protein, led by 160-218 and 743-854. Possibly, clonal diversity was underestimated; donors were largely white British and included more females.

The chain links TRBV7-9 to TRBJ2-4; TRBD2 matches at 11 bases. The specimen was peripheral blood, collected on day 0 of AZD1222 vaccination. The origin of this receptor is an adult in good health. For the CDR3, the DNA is TGTGCCAGCAGCCCCGGGGTAGCGGGGGGGAGAGCCAAAAACATTCAGTACTTC. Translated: CASSPGVAGGRAKNIQYF.